The 2 T cell receptor beta chains reported below all come from one sample, sequenced in a study of cytomegalovirus exposure and HLA in healthy donors. Using immunoSEQ multiplex PCR, the repertoire was profiled, and TCRdb retains in-frame clones only, with some absent. The sample yields approximately 200,000 clones, about 81% seen once. What was sequenced was PBMCs. The receptors come from a woman in her thirties in good health and CMV-seronegative.

The chain employs TRBV5-1 and TRBJ1-4, with 7 bases matching TRBD1. CDR1 is SGHRS, CDR2 YFSETQ, per germline. J lost 0 bases, V lost 4 bases, and 6 bases had no gene match. The CDR3 runs to 16 residues. CDR3 loop: CASSPGTEATNEKLFF. Written as DNA, the CDR3 is TGCGCCAGCAGCCCCGGGACAGAAGCAACTAATGAAAAACTGTTTTTT.

The V gene is TRBV5-1, the J gene TRBJ2-7, with TRBD1 matching 10 bases. The CDR3 runs to 16 residues. Germline trimming cut 3 bases from V and 5 bases from J; bases unmatched to any gene: 11. Germline V gene data show CDR1 as SGHRS and CDR2 as YFSETQ. Written as DNA, the CDR3 is TGCGCCAGCAGCTACGCGACAGGGGGCTCTCCCGACGAGCAGTACTTC. It yields the protein CASSYATGGSPDEQYF.